Listed below are T cell receptor beta chains from one sample, sequenced in a study of cytomegalovirus exposure and HLA in healthy donors. Profiling relied on immunoSEQ multiplex PCR, and the TCRdb table lists in-frame clones only, not all of them. This sample yields 95,000 to 110,000 clones, of which 10% are seen a single time; 5.5% to 7.5% belongs to the top ten. Source material: PBMCs. The origin of the receptors is a man aged 35 to 55 in good health and CMV-seropositive. Both conserved end residues are part of each CDR3. A D gene is named only where the DNA matches it firmly. Expanded clones are given a class, and other clones once, few, many or no size at all.

j_gene	abundance	d_gene	v_gene	CDR3aa	CDR3nt
TRBJ2-7	few	.	TRBV29-1	CSAQQGFAPPYEQYF	TGCAGCGCTCAACAGGGTTTTGCTCCTCCCTACGAGCAGTACTTC
TRBJ2-7	few	TRBD1	TRBV7-9	CASSFSGTGLPAEQYF	TGTGCCAGCAGCTTCTCCGGGACAGGACTTCCTGCCGAGCAGTACTTC
TRBJ2-7	.	.	TRBV2	CARSGKGDYEQYF	TGTGCCAGGTCCGGGAAAGGAGACTACGAGCAGTACTTC
TRBJ1-2	few	TRBD1	TRBV7-2	CASSLTGGALGYTF	TGTGCCAGCAGCTTGACAGGGGGCGCACTTGGCTACACCTTC
TRBJ2-1	.	.	TRBV9	CASSVEVSSASSYNEQFF	TGTGCCAGCAGCGTAGAGGTGAGTAGCGCAAGCTCCTACAATGAGCAGTTCTTC
TRBJ1-1	few	TRBD1	TRBV5-1	CASSLGTGGSDTEAFF	TGCGCCAGCAGCTTGGGGACAGGGGGCTCGGACACTGAAGCTTTCTTT
TRBJ2-1	.	TRBD2	TRBV6-5	CASSPAGVSYNEQFF	TGTGCCAGCAGTCCTGCGGGAGTGTCCTACAATGAGCAGTTCTTC
TRBJ2-3	.	TRBD2	TRBV6-4	CASSDSSGRDTQYF	TGTGCCAGCAGTGACTCTAGCGGGAGAGATACGCAGTATTTT
TRBJ2-2	.	.	TRBV15	CATSFTGDTGELFF	TGTGCCACCAGTTTCACGGGGGACACCGGGGAGCTGTTTTTT
TRBJ1-2	few	.	TRBV25-1	CASGGNIGYTF	TGTGCCAGCGGAGGGAACATTGGCTACACCTTC
TRBJ2-2	few	.	TRBV6-5	CASSSTAAYKLFF	TGTGCCAGCAGTTCCACAGCGGCGTATAAGCTGTTTTTT
TRBJ2-1	few	.	TRBV7-9	CASSLNFGEQFF	TGTGCCAGCAGCTTAAACTTCGGTGAGCAGTTCTTC
TRBJ2-7	few	.	TRBV4-2	CASSQVGEGTYEQYF	TGTGCCAGCAGCCAAGTCGGAGAAGGAACCTACGAGCAGTACTTC
TRBJ2-7	.	TRBD2	TRBV2	CASSRSGGGYEQYF	TGTGCCAGCAGCAGGTCGGGGGGAGGCTACGAGCAGTACTTC
TRBJ1-1	.	.	TRBV15	CATSRDRNTEAFF	TGTGCCACCAGCAGAGATAGAAACACTGAAGCTTTCTTT
TRBJ2-7	few	TRBD2	TRBV7-2	CASSLETSVPGEQYF	TGTGCCAGCAGCTTAGAAACTAGCGTCCCTGGTGAGCAGTACTTC
TRBJ2-7	few	TRBD2	TRBV11-2	CASSAGLLNYEQYF	TGTGCCAGCAGCGCGGGACTATTAAATTACGAGCAGTACTTC
TRBJ1-4	few	.	TRBV7-9	CASSSGYGQGSELFF	TGTGCCAGCAGCTCAGGTTATGGGCAAGGAAGTGAACTGTTTTTT
TRBJ1-2	few	.	TRBV15	CATSRDLSTLNYGYTF	TGTGCCACCAGCAGAGATCTTTCGACACTGAACTATGGCTACACCTTC
TRBJ2-2	few	TRBD2	TRBV5-6	CASSPGTTRAGELFF	TGTGCCAGCAGCCCCGGGACTACCAGGGCCGGGGAGCTGTTTTTT
TRBJ2-2	few	TRBD1	TRBV5-1	CASSLAGQGNTGELFF	TGCGCCAGCAGCTTGGCGGGACAGGGGAATACCGGGGAGCTGTTTTTT
TRBJ2-7	.	.	TRBV27	CASSHGEEQYF	TGTGCCAGCAGTCACGGGGAAGAGCAGTACTTC
TRBJ2-1	.	.	TRBV9	CASSGRIDEQFF	TGTGCCAGCAGCGGGAGGATTGATGAGCAGTTCTTC
TRBJ1-1	.	.	TRBV11-2	CASRTNRILMNTEAFF	TGTGCCAGCAGAACAAACAGGATCCTAATGAACACTGAAGCTTTCTTT
TRBJ1-6	few	.	TRBV5-6	CASSLDRALSSPLHF	TGTGCCAGCAGCTTGGACAGGGCCCTAAGTTCACCCCTCCACTTT
TRBJ2-3	.	.	TRBV6-6	CASSLGSQSATQYF	TGTGCCAGCAGTTTGGGCTCCCAATCAGCTACGCAGTATTTT
TRBJ2-3	.	.	TRBV9	CASSAGGDTQYF	TGTGCCAGCAGCGCTGGAGGGGATACGCAGTATTTT
TRBJ1-2	.	.	TRBV28	CASSFPWVPSYGYTF	TGTGCCAGCAGTTTCCCTTGGGTGCCTAGCTATGGCTACACCTTC
TRBJ1-1	.	.	TRBV7-3	CASSASGTEAFF	TGTGCCAGCAGCGCCTCCGGGACAGAAGCTTTCTTT
TRBJ2-1	few	.	TRBV29-1	CSAYGLDNEQFF	TGCAGCGCCTACGGACTGGACAATGAGCAGTTCTTC
TRBJ1-2	.	.	TRBV6-5	CASRLDSDYGYTF	TGTGCCAGCAGACTGGACAGTGACTATGGCTACACCTTC
TRBJ2-1	few	TRBD2	TRBV19	CARAGRDYNEQFF	TGTGCCAGAGCGGGGAGAGATTACAATGAGCAGTTCTTC
TRBJ2-2	.	.	TRBV2	CASRRDTDTGELFF	TGTGCCAGCAGAAGGGACACCGACACCGGGGAGCTGTTTTTT
TRBJ2-1	.	.	TRBV28	CASTEPTYNEQFF	TGTGCCAGCACCGAGCCGACCTACAATGAGCAGTTCTTC
TRBJ2-1	few	TRBD2	TRBV10-1	CASRASGTSYNEQFF	TGCGCCAGCAGAGCTAGCGGGACTTCCTACAATGAGCAGTTCTTC
TRBJ1-5	few	.	TRBV18	CASSPLIRDINNSNQPQHF	TGTGCCAGCTCACCACTTATCCGGGACATCAACAATAGCAATCAGCCCCAGCATTTT
TRBJ1-2	few	TRBD1	TRBV28	CASSLSFGSYGLNRGYTF	TGTGCCAGCAGTTTATCGTTCGGGTCCTATGGACTGAACAGGGGTTACACCTTC
TRBJ2-2	.	TRBD2	TRBV6-1	CASSWTSEHTGELFF	TGTGCCAGCAGTTGGACTAGCGAGCACACCGGGGAGCTGTTTTTT
TRBJ2-1	.	.	TRBV11-3	CASSLSDGRLFF	TGTGCCAGCAGCCTATCCGATGGTAGACTGTTCTTC